These T cell receptor beta chains were read from a single sample in a study of regulatory T cells in long-lasting Graves disease. TCRdb itself ran the multiplex PCR reads through MiXCR, one entry per CDR3 protein. This sample carries about 430,000 distinct CDR3 sequences, around 20% of them seen once, and the ten largest clones take approximately 15%. The sample consisted of peripheral blood mononuclear cells (PBMCs), taken when the disease was refractory, from a patient treated with antithyroid drugs. The receptors come from a female donor with Graves disease. Both conserved end residues are trimmed from each CDR3. Some rows have no size entry. The others give once, few or many, or a class for an expanded clone.

V gene	clone size	J gene	CDR3 protein
TRBV11-1	many	TRBJ2-2	ASSIGGITTGELF
TRBV14	many	TRBJ1-2	ASSQTTGVGYGYT
TRBV20-1	.	TRBJ2-3	SARDLAGGDTQY
TRBV3-1	.	TRBJ1-2	ASSPPGGAYYGYT
TRBV11-2	many	TRBJ2-7	ASSRGTTGEQY
TRBV2	many	TRBJ2-7	ASREIHYEQY
TRBV2	many	TRBJ2-7	ASRDSSLYEQY
TRBV20-1	once	TRBJ1-3	SARPPGGTGNTIY
TRBV5-5	.	TRBJ1-4	ASSSDGQGSEKLF
TRBV6-2/TRBV6-3	few	TRBJ2-7	ASRTSGTREQY
TRBV6-2/TRBV6-3	many	TRBJ2-7	ASGRAYEQY
TRBV5-4	.	TRBJ2-7	ASSRQGSFYEQY
TRBV12-3/TRBV12-4	many	TRBJ1-5	ASMTGTGNQPQH
TRBV19	.	TRBJ2-7	ASSVVAGEQY
TRBV18	.	TRBJ1-1	ASSPPPASNTEAF
TRBV20-1	.	TRBJ2-6	SAKPTSGRGPGANVLT
TRBV7-9	few	TRBJ2-7	ASSPALGGYEQY
TRBV28	many	TRBJ1-1	ALRGSGMNTEAF
TRBV28	many	TRBJ2-7	ATSWGRWYEQY
TRBV5-1	.	TRBJ1-2	ASSQNGILYYGYT
TRBV29-1	.	TRBJ2-3	SVRGTSGGSTDTQY
TRBV12-3/TRBV12-4	many	TRBJ2-7	ASSLGTLSSYEQY
TRBV30	.	TRBJ2-2	GFSENTGELF
TRBV12-3/TRBV12-4	many	TRBJ2-5	ASSWTGAGETQY
TRBV28	many	TRBJ2-5	ASSMATSAGEETQY
TRBV20-1	few	TRBJ2-5	SARGQVGEAQY
TRBV12-3/TRBV12-4	few	TRBJ2-2	ASSFPSLGAVGELF
TRBV4-1	few	TRBJ2-7	ASSQDRAGGLY
TRBV25-1	.	TRBJ2-3	ASSTGERLY
TRBV30	few	TRBJ2-7	AWRPDPGQAFYEQY
TRBV20-1	.	TRBJ1-6	SAREWDRGNSPLH
TRBV27	.	TRBJ1-5	ASSVQGVQPQH
TRBV5-1	.	TRBJ1-3	ASRAEVSGNTIY
TRBV18	.	TRBJ2-2	ASSPQDSSGELF
TRBV5-1	once	TRBJ2-1	ASSVSWITGIYNEQF
TRBV6-1	many	TRBJ2-7	ATGRDGEQY
TRBV6-1	few	TRBJ2-2	ASCNYKGQGNTGELF
TRBV10-2	few	TRBJ2-5	ASSPAGTQETQY
TRBV29-1	.	TRBJ2-5	SVEDPGSGGRETQY
TRBV7-3	many	TRBJ1-2	ASSFQQGAGYT
TRBV6-1	.	TRBJ1-1	ASCRTGNTEAF
TRBV7-6	.	TRBJ2-7	ASSLDPLGAYEQY
TRBV6-5	.	TRBJ2-7	ASSFTGGRRYEQY
TRBV20-1	many	TRBJ1-2	SARPEDRGNYGYT
TRBV5-4	.	TRBJ2-2	ASRLTGTPNTGELF
TRBV20-1	few	TRBJ2-7	SARAVRYEQY
TRBV6-1	few	TRBJ2-1	ASSSTSGGPLNEQF
TRBV27	.	TRBJ2-2	ASSPRLAANTGELF
TRBV6-1	few	TRBJ2-1	ASSEVPGSGNEQF
TRBV12-3/TRBV12-4	many	TRBJ1-5	ASRDDRGGYNQPQH
TRBV2	many	TRBJ2-2	ASSRRLANTGELF
TRBV7-9	many	TRBJ2-7	ASSSKAGNEYEQY